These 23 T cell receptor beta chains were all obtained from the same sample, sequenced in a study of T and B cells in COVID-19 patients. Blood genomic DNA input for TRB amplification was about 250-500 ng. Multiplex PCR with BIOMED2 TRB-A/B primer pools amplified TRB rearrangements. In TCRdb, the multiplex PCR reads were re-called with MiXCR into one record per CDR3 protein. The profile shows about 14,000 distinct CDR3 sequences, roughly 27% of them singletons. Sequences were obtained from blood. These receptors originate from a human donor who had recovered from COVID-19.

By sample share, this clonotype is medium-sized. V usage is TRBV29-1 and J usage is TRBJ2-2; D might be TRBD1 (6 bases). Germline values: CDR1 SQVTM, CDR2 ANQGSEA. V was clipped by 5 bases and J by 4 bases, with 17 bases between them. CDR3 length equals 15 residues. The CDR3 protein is CSVYFRGRGTGELFF. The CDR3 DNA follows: TGCAGCGTTTACTTCAGGGGCCGTGGCACCGGGGAGCTGTTTTTT.

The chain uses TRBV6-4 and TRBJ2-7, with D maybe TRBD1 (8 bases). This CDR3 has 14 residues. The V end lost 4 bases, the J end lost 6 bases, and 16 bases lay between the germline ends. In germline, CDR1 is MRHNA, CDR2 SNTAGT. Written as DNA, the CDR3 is TGTGCCAGCAGTGCTACAGGGGGGGTCGGCGAGCAGTACTTC. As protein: CASSATGGVGEQYF.

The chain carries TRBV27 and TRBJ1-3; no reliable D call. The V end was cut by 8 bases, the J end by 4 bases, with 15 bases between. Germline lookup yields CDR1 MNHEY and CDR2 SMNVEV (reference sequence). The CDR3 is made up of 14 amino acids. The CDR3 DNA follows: TGTGCCAGCGGGATCTCGGGGTCCGGAAACACCATATATTTT. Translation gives CASGISGSGNTIYF.

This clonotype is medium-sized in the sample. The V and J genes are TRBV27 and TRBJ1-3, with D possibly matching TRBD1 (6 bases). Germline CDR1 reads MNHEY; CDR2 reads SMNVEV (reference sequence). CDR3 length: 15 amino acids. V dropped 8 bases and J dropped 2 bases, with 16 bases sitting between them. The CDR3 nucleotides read TGTGCCAGCGGTAAATTCCGGGACACTGGAAACACCATATATTTT. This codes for CASGKFRDTGNTIYF.

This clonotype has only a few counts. The CDR3 bases are TGTGCCAGCAGTTACCGAGGGGGGGGAAGGGGGTTAGCCAAAAACATTCAGTACTTC. Protein: CASSYRGGGRGLAKNIQYF. This sequence joins TRBV6-6 and TRBJ2-4, with D possibly being TRBD2 (7 bases). Trimming removed 2 bases at V and 0 bases at J, with 20 bases between. The germline V gene encodes CDR1 MNHNY and CDR2 SVGAGI (reference sequence). The length of the CDR3 is 19 residues.

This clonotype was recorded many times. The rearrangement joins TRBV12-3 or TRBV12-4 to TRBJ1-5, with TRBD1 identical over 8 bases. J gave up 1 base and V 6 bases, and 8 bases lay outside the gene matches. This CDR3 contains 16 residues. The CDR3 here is CASRVGQGMSNQPQHF. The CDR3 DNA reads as TGTGCCAGCAGGGTAGGACAGGGAATGAGCAATCAGCCCCAGCATTTT.

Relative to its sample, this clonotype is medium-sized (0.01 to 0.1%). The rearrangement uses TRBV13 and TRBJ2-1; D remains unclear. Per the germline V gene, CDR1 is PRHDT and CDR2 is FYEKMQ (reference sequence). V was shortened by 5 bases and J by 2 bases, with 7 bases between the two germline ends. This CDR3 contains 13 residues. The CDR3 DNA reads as TGTGCCAGCAGCATACTTGCCTACAATGAGCAGTTCTTC. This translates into CASSILAYNEQFF.

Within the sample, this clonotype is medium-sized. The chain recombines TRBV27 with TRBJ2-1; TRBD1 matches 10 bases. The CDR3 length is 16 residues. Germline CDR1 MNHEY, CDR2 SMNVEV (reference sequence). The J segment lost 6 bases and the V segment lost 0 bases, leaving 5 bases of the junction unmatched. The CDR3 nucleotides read TGTGCCAGCAGTTTATCTGGGACAGGGGCCATCAATGAGCAGTTCTTC. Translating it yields CASSLSGTGAINEQFF.

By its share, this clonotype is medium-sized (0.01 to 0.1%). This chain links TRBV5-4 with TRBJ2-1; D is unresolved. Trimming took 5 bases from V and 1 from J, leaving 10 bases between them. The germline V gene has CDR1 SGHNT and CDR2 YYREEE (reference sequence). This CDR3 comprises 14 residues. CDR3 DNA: TGTGCCAGCAGGAACGGGTGGTCCTACAATGAGCAGTTCTTC. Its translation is CASRNGWSYNEQFF.

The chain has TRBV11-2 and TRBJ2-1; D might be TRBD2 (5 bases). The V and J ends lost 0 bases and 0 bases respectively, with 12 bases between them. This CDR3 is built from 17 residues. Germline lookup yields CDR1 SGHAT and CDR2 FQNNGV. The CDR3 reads CASSLDLLTSSYNEQFF. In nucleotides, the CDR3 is TGTGCCAGCAGCTTAGATCTGTTAACTAGCTCCTACAATGAGCAGTTCTTC.

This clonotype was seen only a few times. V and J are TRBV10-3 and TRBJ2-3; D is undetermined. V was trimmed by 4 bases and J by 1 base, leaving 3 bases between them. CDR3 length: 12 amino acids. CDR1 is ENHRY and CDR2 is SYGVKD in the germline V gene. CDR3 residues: CAISGGTDTQYF. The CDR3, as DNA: TGTGCCATCAGTGGCGGCACAGATACGCAGTATTTT.

The CDR3 DNA sequence: TGTGCCAGCAGCCGACAGGGTGAGGGCACTGAAGCTTTCTTT. Translating gives CASSRQGEGTEAFF. The rearrangement joins TRBV6-4 to TRBJ1-1, with 7 bases fitting TRBD1. The CDR3 consists of 14 residues. V was clipped by 6 bases and J by 4 bases; unmatched bases: 8. Per the germline V gene, CDR1 is MRHNA and CDR2 is SNTAGT.

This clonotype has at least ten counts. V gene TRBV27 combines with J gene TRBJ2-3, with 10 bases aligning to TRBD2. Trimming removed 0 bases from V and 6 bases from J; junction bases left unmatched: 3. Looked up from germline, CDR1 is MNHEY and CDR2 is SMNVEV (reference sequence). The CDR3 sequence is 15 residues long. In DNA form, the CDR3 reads TGTGCCAGCAGTTTATCGAGCGGGAGGGGGGATACGCAGTATTTT. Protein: CASSLSSGRGDTQYF.

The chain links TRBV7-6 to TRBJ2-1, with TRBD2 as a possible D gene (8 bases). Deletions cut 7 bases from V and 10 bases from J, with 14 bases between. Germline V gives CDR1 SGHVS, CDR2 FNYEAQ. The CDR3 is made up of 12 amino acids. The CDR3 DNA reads TGTGCCAGCACGGGAGGGGGCCAGGAGCAGTTCTTC. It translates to CASTGGGQEQFF.

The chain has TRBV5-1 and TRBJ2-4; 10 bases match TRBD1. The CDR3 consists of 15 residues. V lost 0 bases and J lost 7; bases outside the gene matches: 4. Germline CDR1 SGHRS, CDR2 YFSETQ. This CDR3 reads CASSLAVGQGNIQYF. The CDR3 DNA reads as TGCGCCAGCAGCTTGGCCGTGGGACAGGGGAACATTCAGTACTTC.

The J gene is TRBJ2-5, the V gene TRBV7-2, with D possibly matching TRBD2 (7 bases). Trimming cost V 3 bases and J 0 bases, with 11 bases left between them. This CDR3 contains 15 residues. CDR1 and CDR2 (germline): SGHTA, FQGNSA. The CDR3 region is CASSFPGGNQETQYF. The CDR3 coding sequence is TGTGCCAGCAGCTTTCCGGGGGGCAACCAAGAGACCCAGTACTTC.

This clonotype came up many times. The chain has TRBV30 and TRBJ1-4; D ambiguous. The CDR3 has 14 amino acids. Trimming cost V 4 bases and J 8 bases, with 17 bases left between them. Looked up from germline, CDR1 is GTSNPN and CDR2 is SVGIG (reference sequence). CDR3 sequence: CAWKRGPLGEKLFF. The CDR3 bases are TGTGCCTGGAAGCGAGGCCCGCTGGGGGAAAAACTGTTTTTT.

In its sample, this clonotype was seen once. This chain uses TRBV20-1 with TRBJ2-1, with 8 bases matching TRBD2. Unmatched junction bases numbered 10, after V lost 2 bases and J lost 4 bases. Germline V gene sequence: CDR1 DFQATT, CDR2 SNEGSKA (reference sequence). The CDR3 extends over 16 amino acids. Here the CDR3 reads CSARPISGNTYNEQFF. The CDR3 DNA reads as TGCAGTGCTAGACCCATTAGCGGGAATACTTACAATGAGCAGTTCTTC.

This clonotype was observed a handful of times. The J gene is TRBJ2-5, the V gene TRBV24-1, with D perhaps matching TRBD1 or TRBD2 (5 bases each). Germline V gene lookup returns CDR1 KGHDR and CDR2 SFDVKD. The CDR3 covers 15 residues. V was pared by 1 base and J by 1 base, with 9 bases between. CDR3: CATSDFRDGQETQYF. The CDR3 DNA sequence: TGTGCCACCAGTGATTTTAGGGACGGCCAAGAGACCCAGTACTTC.

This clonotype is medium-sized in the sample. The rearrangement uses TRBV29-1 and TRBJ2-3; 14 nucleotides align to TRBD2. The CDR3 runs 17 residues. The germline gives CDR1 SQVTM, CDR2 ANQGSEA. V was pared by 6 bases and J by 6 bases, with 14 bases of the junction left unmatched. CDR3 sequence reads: CSVSGTSGSHLWDTQYF. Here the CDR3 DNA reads TGCAGCGTATCCGGGACTAGCGGGAGTCACCTTTGGGATACGCAGTATTTT.

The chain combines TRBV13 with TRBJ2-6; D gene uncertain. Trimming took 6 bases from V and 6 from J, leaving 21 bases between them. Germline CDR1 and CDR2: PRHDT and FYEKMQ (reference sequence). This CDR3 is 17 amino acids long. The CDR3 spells CASSERNRALAANVLTF. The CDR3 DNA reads TGTGCCAGCAGTGAAAGGAACCGAGCTCTGGCGGCCAACGTCCTGACTTTC. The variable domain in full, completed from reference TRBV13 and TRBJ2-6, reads AAGVIQSPRHLIKEKRETATLKCYPIPRHDTVYWYQQGPGQDPQFLISFYEKMQSDKGSIPDRFSAQQFSDYHSELNMSSLELGDSALYFCASSERNRALAANVLTFGAGSRLTVL.

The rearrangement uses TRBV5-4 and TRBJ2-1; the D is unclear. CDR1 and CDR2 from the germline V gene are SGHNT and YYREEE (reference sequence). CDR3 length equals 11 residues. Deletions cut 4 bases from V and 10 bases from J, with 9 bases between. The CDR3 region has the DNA TGTGCCAGCAGCAAAAGTCAAGAGCAGTTCTTC. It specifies CASSKSQEQFF.

CDR3 in amino acids: CASSLKGTSWYNEQFF. As DNA, the CDR3 is TGTGCCAGCAGTTTAAAAGGGACTTCCTGGTACAATGAGCAGTTCTTC. This chain uses TRBV28 with TRBJ2-1, with D possibly TRBD2 on 6 matching bases. Germline loops: CDR1 MDHEN, CDR2 SYDVKM. The CDR3 is 16 amino acids. Trimming shortened V by 2 bases and J by 4 bases, and 15 bases separated the two germline ends.